This T cell receptor (beta chain) emerged from a study of T cells in localized non-small cell lung cancer. Study-wide results and limits: Median about 56 top-100 tumor clones were shared with paired adjacent lung. Owing to sequencing of a solitary tumor region, heterogeneity cannot be discounted.

On this clone itself: Its antigen is undetermined.

Germline assignment: CDR1 MNHNY and CDR2 SVGAGI (reference sequence). The germline V and J ends were trimmed by 5 bases and 6 bases, with 10 bases remaining between them. The CDR3 runs 13 residues. Sequencing used immunoSEQ multiplex PCR; TCRdb keeps in-frame clones, though not all of them. The sample consists of roughly 36,000 clones, approximately 90% of them appearing once. The receptor was isolated from a man aged 40 to 70 with stage II lung adenocarcinoma. The material sequenced was PBMCs, taken before any cancer treatment. J is TRBJ2-2 and V is TRBV6-6; no firm D call. The CDR3 is CASSDGVSGELFF. In DNA, the CDR3 is TGTGCCAGCAGTGATGGGGTGTCCGGGGAGCTGTTTTTT.